The 8 T cell receptor beta chains below all came from one sample that was sequenced in a study of T cells after yellow fever vaccination. Via MiXCR, TCRdb re-called the 5' RACE reads, giving one row per CDR3 protein. The sample lists fewer than 450,000 distinct CDR3 sequences; around 4.1% were seen once. Sequences were derived from PBMCs, sampled 5 days after the yellow fever booster vaccination. Receptors originate from a man between 18 and 35 years old who received the YFV17D yellow fever vaccine.

This clonotype was seen repeatedly, ten times or more. This chain uses TRBV5-1 with TRBJ2-3; possibly TRBD2 for D (6 bases). The CDR3 totals 16 residues. CDR1 and CDR2 from the germline V gene are SGHRS and YFSETQ. Between the trimmed V and J ends, which lost 2 bases and 4 bases, there was a span of 17 bases. The CDR3 nucleotides read TGCGCCAGCAGCTTAACCGGGACTTTGGACCCAGATACGCAGTATTTT. Protein product: CASSLTGTLDPDTQYF.

The gene calls are TRBV12-3 or TRBV12-4 and TRBJ2-5; D gene ambiguous. This CDR3 region has 13 residues. V was clipped by 7 bases and J by 2 bases, with 11 bases between them. The CDR3 DNA reads TGTGCCAGCACCGACCGAAGGCAAGAGACCCAGTACTTC. Translation: CASTDRRQETQYF.

In this sample, this clonotype turned up a few times. The rearrangement uses TRBV29-1 and TRBJ2-1; 9 nucleotides line up with TRBD2. CDR1 is SQVTM and CDR2 is ANQGSEA in the germline V gene. The CDR3 has 17 amino acids. With V trimmed by 1 base and J by 0 bases, 7 bases remained unmatched. DNA of the CDR3: TGCAGCGTTGAAGGTAGCGGGGGCGTAAGCTCCTACAATGAGCAGTTCTTC. This translates into CSVEGSGGVSSYNEQFF.

The V call is TRBV2, the J call TRBJ2-3; the D gene is possibly TRBD1 (5 bases). CDR3 size: 13 residues. Trimming removed 5 bases at V and 8 bases at J, with 14 bases between. Per germline, CDR1 SNHLY and CDR2 FYNNEI. CDR3 in DNA: TGTGCCAGCAGTAAAGACTGGGGCGGTACGCAGTATTTT. Amino acids: CASSKDWGGTQYF.

This clonotype was counted ten times or more. The rearrangement joins TRBV9 to TRBJ2-3; D tentatively fits TRBD1 or TRBD2 (6 bases each). V shed 1 base and J shed 0 bases, with 15 bases lying between them. This CDR3 has 17 residues. The germline gives CDR1 SGDLS, CDR2 YYNGEE. The CDR3 bases are TGTGCCAGCAGCGTAACCCCGGGGGCCAAGAGCACAGATACGCAGTATTTT. Translating gives CASSVTPGAKSTDTQYF.

This clonotype was detected many times. This chain links TRBV20-1 with TRBJ2-7; D gene uncertain. V lost 7 bases and J lost 2, with 9 bases in between. The CDR3 is made up of 11 amino acids. The germline CDR1 and CDR2 sequences are DFQATT and SNEGSKA (reference sequence). This chain's CDR3 is CSVKSPYEQYV. The CDR3 DNA reads as TGCAGTGTTAAGAGTCCCTACGAGCAGTACGTC.

This sequence joins TRBV5-1 and TRBJ2-6; possibly TRBD1 for D (5 bases). Trimming cost V 5 bases and J 0 bases, with 15 bases left between them. This CDR3 contains 17 residues. Germline CDR1 reads SGHRS; CDR2 reads YFSETQ. For the CDR3, the DNA is TGCGCCAGCAGTCCGACAGTTGTGAGCTCTGGGGCCAACGTCCTGACTTTC. Its protein product is CASSPTVVSSGANVLTF.

This clonotype came up a few times. V usage is TRBV6-2 or TRBV6-3 and J usage is TRBJ1-1, with D perhaps matching TRBD1 (6 bases). CDR1 MNHEY and CDR2 SVGEGT come from the germline V gene. V lost 3 bases, J lost 5 bases, and 16 bases lay in between. This CDR3 has 15 residues. Here the CDR3 reads CASSYWGPGETEAFF. In DNA, the CDR3 is TGTGCCAGCAGTTATTGGGGGCCGGGTGAGACTGAAGCTTTCTTT.